Shown below are 14 T cell receptor beta chains from a single sample sequenced in a study of control samples from healthy donors and cancer patients. TCRdb's table, derived via immunoSEQ multiplex PCR, lists solely in-frame clones and lacks some. The data show about 140,000 clones, 85% to 90% seen once. Sequencing used blood. Every receptor here comes from a man younger than 35 in good health.

This rearrangement joins TRBV6-5 to TRBJ1-1; D unclear. Germline CDR1 reads MNHEY; CDR2 reads SVGAGI. This CDR3 is built from 13 residues. Trimming pared 2 bases from V and 4 bases from J, leaving 8 bases between. CDR3 coding DNA: TGTGCCAGCAGTTACGGGCAGCCCACTGAAGCTTTCTTT. Protein sequence: CASSYGQPTEAFF.

The rearrangement joins TRBV13 to TRBJ2-2; D tentatively reads TRBD1 or TRBD2 (6 bases each). Trimming pared 8 bases from V and 2 bases from J, leaving 12 bases between. The CDR3 runs 14 residues. Germline CDR1 and CDR2: PRHDT and FYEKMQ (reference sequence). The CDR3 nucleotides read TGTGCCAGCCGGGGGCAGCTAAACACCGGGGAGCTGTTTTTT. Translating it yields CASRGQLNTGELFF.

The V call is TRBV4-1, the J call TRBJ1-2; 8 positions match TRBD1. The CDR3 loop spans 15 amino acids. CDR1 is MGHRA, CDR2 YSYEKL, per germline. The junction had 8 bases not matched to a gene; V was cut back by 2 bases and J by 6 bases. As DNA, the CDR3 is TGCGCCAGCAGCCAACAGGGCCAGGGGGCGGATGGCTACACCTTC. This codes for CASSQQGQGADGYTF.

V usage is TRBV7-9 and J usage is TRBJ2-2; D is tentatively TRBD1 or TRBD2 (5 bases each). V was trimmed by 2 bases and J by 3 bases, leaving 10 bases between them. This CDR3 region has 15 residues. Germline CDR1 and CDR2: SEHNR and FQNEAQ (reference sequence). As DNA, the CDR3 is TGTGCCAGCAGCTTAAGGGACCGAGACACCGGGGAGCTGTTTTTT. The encoded protein is CASSLRDRDTGELFF.

The CDR3 DNA sequence: TGTGCCAGTAGTATGTCGGGGAACCCCCAAGAGACCCAGTACTTC. Protein sequence: CASSMSGNPQETQYF. The chain combines TRBV19 with TRBJ2-5, with D possibly being TRBD2 (5 bases). The V and J ends lost 3 bases and 1 base respectively, with 12 bases between them. This CDR3 is 15 amino acids long. The V gene's germline CDR1 is LNHDA and CDR2 SQIVND (reference sequence).

This clone was counted a few times. The chain couples TRBV4-1 to TRBJ1-6; D gene unclear. The CDR3 runs to 14 residues. The V gene lost 8 bases and the J gene lost 11 bases, with 19 bases spanning the gap. CDR1 MGHRA and CDR2 YSYEKL come from the germline V gene. The CDR3 region is CASRLLDGLAPLHF. CDR3 nucleotide sequence: TGCGCCAGCCGACTCCTCGATGGGTTGGCACCCCTCCACTTT.

The J gene is TRBJ2-1, the V gene TRBV9, with 7 bases identical to TRBD2. Germline lookup yields CDR1 SGDLS and CDR2 YYNGEE. This CDR3 contains 15 residues. V shed 4 bases and J 0 bases; nucleotides not matched to a gene: 4. The CDR3 region has the DNA TGTGCCAGCAGCTCCTCGGGGGGCTCCTACAATGAGCAGTTCTTC. The encoded protein is CASSSSGGSYNEQFF.

The chain links TRBV7-9 to TRBJ2-3; weak D call: TRBD1 (6 bases). Trimming stripped 4 bases from V and 4 bases from J, with 15 bases between. This CDR3 has 15 residues. Germline V lookup: CDR1 SEHNR, CDR2 FQNEAQ (reference sequence). CDR3 DNA: TGTGCCAGCAGCTCCACCGGGACACCCTCAGATACGCAGTATTTT. Amino acid sequence: CASSSTGTPSDTQYF.

The chain carries TRBV30 and TRBJ1-3, with D maybe TRBD1 (6 bases). The CDR3 contains 14 residues. The germline gives CDR1 GTSNPN, CDR2 SVGIG (reference sequence). Trimming removed 5 bases from V and 0 bases from J, with 11 bases in between. For the CDR3, the DNA is TGTGCCTGGGGGGACATTCACTCTGGAAACACCATATATTTT. The encoded protein is CAWGDIHSGNTIYF.

This chain uses TRBV9 with TRBJ1-6; 7 nucleotides line up with TRBD1. This CDR3 is built from 15 residues. Germline V CDR1 and CDR2: SGDLS, YYNGEE. After removal of 3 bases from V and 8 bases from J, the junction contained 8 bases not matched to a gene. Written as DNA, the CDR3 is TGTGCCAGCAGCGCACACAGGGGCGACGATTCACCCCTCCACTTT. It specifies CASSAHRGDDSPLHF.

The chain carries TRBV11-2 and TRBJ2-7, with D possibly being TRBD2 (6 bases). Germline CDR1 is SGHAT and CDR2 is FQNNGV. V shed 0 bases and J shed 7 bases, with 13 bases lying between them. The CDR3 is made up of 14 amino acids. The CDR3 reads CASSLDAGRREQYF. CDR3 coding DNA: TGTGCCAGCAGCTTAGACGCGGGGCGCAGGGAGCAGTACTTC.

V usage is TRBV6-4 and J usage is TRBJ2-3; perhaps D is TRBD1 or TRBD2 (5 bases each). V lost 2 bases and J lost 2, with 11 bases in between. This CDR3 is 15 amino acids long. The germline gives CDR1 MRHNA, CDR2 SNTAGT. In DNA form, the CDR3 reads TGTGCCAGCAGTGACAGGCCAGGGACCACAGATACGCAGTATTTT. Translated, it gives CASSDRPGTTDTQYF.

CDR3 amino acids: CASSHPTGGYSEAFF. The DNA of the CDR3 is TGTGCCAGCAGCCACCCTACAGGGGGCTATAGTGAAGCTTTCTTT. This sequence joins TRBV5-4 and TRBJ1-1, with TRBD1 matching 9 bases. Germline V gives CDR1 SGHNT, CDR2 YYREEE (reference sequence). Trimming removed 4 bases from V and 7 bases from J; junction bases left unmatched: 11. CDR3 length: 15 residues. Supplemented by reference TRBV5-4 and TRBJ1-1, the full variable domain reads ETGVTQSPTHLIKTRGQQVTLRCSSQSGHNTVSWYQQALGQGPQFIFQYYREEENGRGNFPPRFSGLQFPNYSSELNVNALELDDSALYLCASSHPTGGYSEAFFGQGTRLTVV.

The chain couples TRBV29-1 to TRBJ1-5; 7 nucleotides match TRBD1. The ends lost 4 bases at V and 1 base at J; junction bases unmatched: 7. The CDR3 contains 15 residues. CDR1 SQVTM and CDR2 ANQGSEA come from the germline V gene. Written as DNA, the CDR3 is TGCAGCGTTGGAGGGGGCTATGGGAGCAATCAGCCCCAGCATTTT. This gives the protein CSVGGGYGSNQPQHF.